This T cell receptor beta chain was identified in a study of cytomegalovirus exposure and HLA in healthy donors. Broader study findings: According to reports, the classifier identified cytomegalovirus status with high specificity and sensitivity. Reports state that TCR beta sequences accurately predicted most subjects' HLA-A and HLA-B alleles. Exclusion as indistinguishable affected some V segments, including TRBV6-2 and TRBV6-3. Within an earlier analysis, most TCR beta V segments proved productive either about 87% or about 30% of the time.

With 60 Vbeta and 13 Jbeta primers, the PCR was carried out. The assay was immunoSEQ multiplex PCR, and TCRdb's table has in-frame clones only and misses some. The sample shows about 86,000 clones, approximately 74% of them seen only once. Regarding this clone: The antigen is unknown.

V lost 5 bases, J lost 7 bases, and 9 bases stayed unmatched. The CDR3 is 17 amino acids. CDR1 and CDR2 (germline): LNHDA, SQIVND (reference sequence). The specimen sequenced was PBMCs. The chain employs TRBV19 and TRBJ2-1, with 15 positions matching TRBD2. This receptor was identified in a woman aged 50 to 60 in good health and CMV-seropositive. The CDR3 sequence: CASSERTSGRAGNEQFF. The DNA of the CDR3 is TGTGCCAGTAGTGAAAGGACTAGCGGGAGGGCGGGTAATGAGCAGTTCTTC.